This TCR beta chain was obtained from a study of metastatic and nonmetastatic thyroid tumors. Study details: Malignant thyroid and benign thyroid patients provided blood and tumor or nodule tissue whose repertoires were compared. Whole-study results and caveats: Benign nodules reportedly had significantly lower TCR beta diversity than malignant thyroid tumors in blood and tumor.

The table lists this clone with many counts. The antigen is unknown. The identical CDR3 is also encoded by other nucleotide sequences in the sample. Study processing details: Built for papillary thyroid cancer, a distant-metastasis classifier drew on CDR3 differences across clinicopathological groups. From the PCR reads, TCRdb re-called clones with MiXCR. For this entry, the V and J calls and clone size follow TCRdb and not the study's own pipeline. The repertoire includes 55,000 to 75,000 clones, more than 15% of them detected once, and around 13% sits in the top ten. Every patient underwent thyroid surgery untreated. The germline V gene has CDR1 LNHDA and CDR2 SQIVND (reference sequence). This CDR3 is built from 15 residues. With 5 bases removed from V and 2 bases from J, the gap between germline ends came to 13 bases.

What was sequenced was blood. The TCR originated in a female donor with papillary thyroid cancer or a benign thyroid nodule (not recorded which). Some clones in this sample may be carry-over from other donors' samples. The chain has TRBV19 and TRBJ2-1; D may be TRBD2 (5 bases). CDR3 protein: CASSLRTLPYNEQFF. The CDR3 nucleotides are TGTGCCAGTAGTCTCCGGACTCTCCCCTACAATGAGCAGTTCTTC.